This T cell receptor beta chain stems from a study of T cell responses to AZD1222 COVID-19 vaccine. This clone was counted only a few times. The CDR3 is 15 residues long. The ends were cut back, 2 bases at V and 0 bases at J, with 8 bases in the middle. Germline V gene data show CDR1 as LNHDA and CDR2 as SQIVND (reference sequence). The repertoire was sequenced with immunoSEQ multiplex PCR; TCRdb's copy has only in-frame clones and lacks some. The sample carries around 140,000 clones, almost 90% recorded once. J is TRBJ1-5 and V is TRBV19; no firm D call. The sequences come from peripheral blood, collected 28 days after the second AZD1222 dose. The receptor was derived from an adult who received the AZD1222 COVID-19 vaccine. CDR3 in DNA: TGTGCCAGTAGTATAACGGCGGATAGCAATCAGCCCCAGCATTTT. Amino acids: CASSITADSNQPQHF.